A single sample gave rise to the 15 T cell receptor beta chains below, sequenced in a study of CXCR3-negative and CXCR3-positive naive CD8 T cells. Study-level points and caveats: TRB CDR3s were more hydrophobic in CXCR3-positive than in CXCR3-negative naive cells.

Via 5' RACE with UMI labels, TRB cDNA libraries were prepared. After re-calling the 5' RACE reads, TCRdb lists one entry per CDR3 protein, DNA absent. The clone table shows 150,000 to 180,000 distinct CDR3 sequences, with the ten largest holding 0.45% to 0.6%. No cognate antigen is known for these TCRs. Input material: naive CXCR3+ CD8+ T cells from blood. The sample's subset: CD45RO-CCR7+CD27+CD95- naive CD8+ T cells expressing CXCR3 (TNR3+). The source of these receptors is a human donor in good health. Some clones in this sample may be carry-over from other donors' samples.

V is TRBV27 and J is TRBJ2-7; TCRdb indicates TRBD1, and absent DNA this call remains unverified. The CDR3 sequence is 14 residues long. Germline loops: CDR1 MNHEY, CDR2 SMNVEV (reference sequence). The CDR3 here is CASRPGGSTYEQYF.

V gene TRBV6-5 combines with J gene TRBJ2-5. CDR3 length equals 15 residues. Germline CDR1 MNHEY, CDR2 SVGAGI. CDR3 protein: CASSYSNAARETQYF.

CDR3 protein: CASSPTGRSEQYF. The V call is TRBV5-5, the J call TRBJ2-7; TCRdb proposes TRBD1, but this gene call is untestable without DNA. CDR1 is SGHKS and CDR2 is YYEKEE in the germline V gene (reference sequence). The CDR3 totals 13 residues. Full variable domain (missing parts from reference TRBV5-5 and TRBJ2-7): DAGVTQSPTHLIKTRGQQVTLRCSPISGHKSVSWYQQVLGQGPQFIFQYYEKEERGRGNFPDRFSARQFPNYSSELNVNALLLGDSALYLCASSPTGRSEQYFGPGTRLTVT.

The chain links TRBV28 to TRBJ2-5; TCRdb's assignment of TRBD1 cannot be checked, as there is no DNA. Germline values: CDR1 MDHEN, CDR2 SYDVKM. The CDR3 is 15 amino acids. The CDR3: CASSTDRTAQETQYF.

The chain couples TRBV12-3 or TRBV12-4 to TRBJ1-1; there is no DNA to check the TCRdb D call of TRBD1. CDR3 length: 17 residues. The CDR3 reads CASSLLPGPGSATEAFF.

The CDR3 reads CASSPVGPGGSGANVLTF. This chain links TRBV28 with TRBJ2-6; TCRdb returns TRBD1, unconfirmable since there is no DNA. Germline CDR1 and CDR2: MDHEN and SYDVKM. The CDR3 length is 18 residues.

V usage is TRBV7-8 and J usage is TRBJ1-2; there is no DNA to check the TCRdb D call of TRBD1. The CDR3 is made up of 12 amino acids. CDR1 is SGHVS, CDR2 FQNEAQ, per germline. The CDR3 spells CASSLAPGGYTF.

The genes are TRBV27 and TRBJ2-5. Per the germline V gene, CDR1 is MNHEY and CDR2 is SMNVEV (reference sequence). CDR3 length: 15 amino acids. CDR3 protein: CASSLSVIDQETQYF.

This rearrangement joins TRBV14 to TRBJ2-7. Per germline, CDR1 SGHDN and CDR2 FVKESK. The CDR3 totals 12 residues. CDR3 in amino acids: CASSHFGYEQYF.

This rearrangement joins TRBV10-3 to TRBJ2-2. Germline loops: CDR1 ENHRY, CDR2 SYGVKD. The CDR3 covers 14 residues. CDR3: CAISDLSDTGELFF.

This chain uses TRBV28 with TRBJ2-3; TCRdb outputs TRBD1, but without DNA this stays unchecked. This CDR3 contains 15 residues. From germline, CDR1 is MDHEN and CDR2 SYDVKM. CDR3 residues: CASSWTGQNTDTQYF.

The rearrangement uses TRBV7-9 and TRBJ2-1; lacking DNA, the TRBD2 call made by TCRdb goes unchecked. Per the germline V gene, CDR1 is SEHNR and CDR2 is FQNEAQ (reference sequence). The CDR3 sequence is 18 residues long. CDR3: CASTRYPGLAGLYNEQFF.

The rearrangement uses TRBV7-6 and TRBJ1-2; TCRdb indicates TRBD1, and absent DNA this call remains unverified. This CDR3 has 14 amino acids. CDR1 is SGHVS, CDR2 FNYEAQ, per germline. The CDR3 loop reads CASSEGQLSGGYTF.

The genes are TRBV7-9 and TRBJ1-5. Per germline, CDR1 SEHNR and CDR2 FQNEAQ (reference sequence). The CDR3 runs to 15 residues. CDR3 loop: CASSLAIGGNQPQHF.

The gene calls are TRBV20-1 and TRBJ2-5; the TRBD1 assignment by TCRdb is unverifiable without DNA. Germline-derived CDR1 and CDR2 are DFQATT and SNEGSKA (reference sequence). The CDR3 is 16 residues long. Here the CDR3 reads CSARDRGQGLKETQYF.